This is a list of T cell receptor beta chains from one sample in a study of vaccination and CD4 T cells after COVID-19. TCRdb independently ran MiXCR on the PCR reads; one entry per CDR3 protein. The sample has 12,000 or so distinct CDR3 sequences; less than 80% are singletons. Their antigen targets remain unknown. The sequenced sample was CD4+ T cells from blood, cultured in vitro. These receptors were collected from a human donor who had recovered from COVID-19. Both conserved end residues are part of each CDR3. The D gene is left open where the match is weak. Rows may omit the clone size; those that give it use once, few, many or a size class.

.	TRBV24-1	15	TRBJ2-7	few	TGTGCCACCAGTAAATCCCGGGACGGTTCTTACGAGCAGTACTTC	CATSKSRDGSYEQYF
.	TRBV20-1	13	TRBJ1-2	.	TGCAGTGCTGCCCACGGGGGAGTCTATGGCTACAACTTC	CSAAHGGVYGYNF
.	TRBV10-2	14	TRBJ2-7	.	TGCGCCACGGAGAGCGGAGGCCTCACCTACGAGCAGTACTTC	CATESGGLTYEQYF
TRBD1	TRBV11-1	14	TRBJ2-7	.	TGTGCCAGCAGCTTGCGGACAGGGTGGTACGAGCAGTACTTC	CASSLRTGWYEQYF
TRBD2	TRBV20-1	18	TRBJ2-3	few	TGCAGTGCTAGAGGCGCCGAGACTAGCGGGGTCAGCACAGATACGCAGTATTTT	CSARGAETSGVSTDTQYF
.	TRBV11-3	13	TRBJ1-2	.	TGTGCCAGCAGCTCCCTCAGGGAGGCTGGCTACACCTTC	CASSSLREAGYTF
.	TRBV6-1	13	TRBJ2-3	.	TGTGCCACCCATATGGGGCGCACAGATACGCAGTATTTT	CATHMGRTDTQYF
TRBD2	TRBV24-1	15	TRBJ2-3	few	TGTGCCACCAGTGAGGCGGGAGGGCCGACAGATACGCAGTATTTT	CATSEAGGPTDTQYF
TRBD2	TRBV2	15	TRBJ2-3	few	TGTGCCAGCAGTGCCAGGGCGGGGGGCCCAGATACGCAGTATTTT	CASSARAGGPDTQYF
.	TRBV20-1	15	TRBJ1-5	.	TGCAGTGCTAGAGGGGGTCCTCAATGGGGTCAGCCCCAGCATTTT	CSARGGPQWGQPQHF
TRBD1	TRBV6-1	16	TRBJ2-3	.	TGTGCCAGCAGTAGACAGGGCCCACATCCCACAGATACGCAGTATTTT	CASSRQGPHPTDTQYF
.	TRBV27	11	TRBJ2-2	.	TGTGCCAGCCGGGGGACCGGGGAGCTGTTTTTT	CASRGTGELFF
.	TRBV2	13	TRBJ1-5	.	TGTGCCAGCAGTGGGACGGAGAATCAGCCCCAGCATTTT	CASSGTENQPQHF
.	TRBV4-3	14	TRBJ2-5	.	TGCGCCAGCAGCCCGTCTTTTTCGGTGGAGACCCAGTACTTC	CASSPSFSVETQYF
TRBD2	TRBV7-6	14	TRBJ2-2	.	TGTGCCAGCAGCTTAGGACTAGCGACCGGGGAGCTGTTTTTT	CASSLGLATGELFF
.	TRBV4-3	15	TRBJ2-7	.	TGCGCCAGCAGCCAGGCTCACTTTAGCTCCTACGAGCAGTACTTC	CASSQAHFSSYEQYF
.	TRBV5-1	15	TRBJ1-2	once	TGCGCCAGCAGCTTGGGCACCAACCCGGACTATGGCTACACCTTC	CASSLGTNPDYGYTF
TRBD2	TRBV6-2/TRBV6-3	17	TRBJ2-5	large	TGTGCCAGCAGTTCCGAGACTAGCGGGAGTATTACAGGGACCCAGTACTTC	CASSSETSGSITGTQYF
.	TRBV24-1	16	TRBJ1-3	few	TGTGCCACGTCTTCCGGGGCCCCCAGTTCTGGAAACACCATATATTTT	CATSSGAPSSGNTIYF
.	TRBV6-5	15	TRBJ1-2	.	TGTGCCAGCAGTTACGCCCTGACGGGGGGCGCTGGCTACACCTTC	CASSYALTGGAGYTF
TRBD1	TRBV7-2	16	TRBJ2-7	once	TGTGCCAGCAGCTGGCCCCGGACAGGGGGTAGCTACGAGCAGTACTTC	CASSWPRTGGSYEQYF
.	TRBV20-1	15	TRBJ2-4	.	TGCAGTGCTAGCCTCCGTGGCACGGCCAAAAACATTCAGTACTTC	CSASLRGTAKNIQYF
.	TRBV28	15	TRBJ1-6	.	TGTGCCAGCAGTTTTCCGGGCTCCTATAATTCACCCCTCCACTTT	CASSFPGSYNSPLHF
.	TRBV27	16	TRBJ1-6	.	TGTGCCAGCAGAACCATTCGTAACATAGCGTATTCACCCCTCCACTTT	CASRTIRNIAYSPLHF
.	TRBV15	16	TRBJ2-6	.	TGTGCCACCAGCAGAGACTATCGATCTGGGGCCAACGTCCTGACTTTC	CATSRDYRSGANVLTF
TRBD1	TRBV20-1	15	TRBJ2-2	.	TGCAGTGTCAGGGGGCTAGCGACGAACACCGGGGAGCTGTTTTTT	CSVRGLATNTGELFF
.	TRBV4-3	15	TRBJ1-2	.	TGCGCCAGCAGCCAAGGATTCCAGGGTGACTATGGCTACACCTTC	CASSQGFQGDYGYTF
.	TRBV20-1	13	TRBJ2-7	few	TGCAGTGCTAGTTGGGACGCTTCCTACGAGCAGTACTTC	CSASWDASYEQYF
.	TRBV6-1	14	TRBJ2-7	.	TGTGCCAGCAGTAAACAGGGTGGTGGCTACGAGCAGTACTTC	CASSKQGGGYEQYF
.	TRBV7-9	14	TRBJ2-1	.	TGTGCCAGCAGCCGGACGGCAGATACAATGAAGCAGTTCTTC	CASSRTADTMKQFF